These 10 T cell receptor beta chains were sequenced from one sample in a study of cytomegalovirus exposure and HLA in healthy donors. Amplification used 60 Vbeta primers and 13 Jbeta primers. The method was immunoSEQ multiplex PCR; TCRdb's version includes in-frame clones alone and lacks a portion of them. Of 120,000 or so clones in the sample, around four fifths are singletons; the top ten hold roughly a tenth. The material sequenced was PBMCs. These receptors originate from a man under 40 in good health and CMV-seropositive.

The CDR3 loop reads CASSPPPGNEQFF. The CDR3 DNA is TGTGCCAGCAGCCCCCCGCCGGGCAATGAGCAGTTCTTC. V usage is TRBV6-5 and J usage is TRBJ2-1; D ambiguous. With 6 bases removed from V and 6 bases from J, the gap between germline ends came to 12 bases. Germline CDR1 reads MNHEY; CDR2 reads SVGAGI. The CDR3 sequence is 13 residues long.

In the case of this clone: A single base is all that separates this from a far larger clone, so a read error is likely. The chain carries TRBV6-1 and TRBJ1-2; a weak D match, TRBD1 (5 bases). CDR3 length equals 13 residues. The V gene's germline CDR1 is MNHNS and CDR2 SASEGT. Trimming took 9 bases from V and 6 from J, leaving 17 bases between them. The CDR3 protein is CASPADSNDGYTF. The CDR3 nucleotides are TGTGCCAGTCCGGCAGACAGTAATGATGGCTACACCTTC.

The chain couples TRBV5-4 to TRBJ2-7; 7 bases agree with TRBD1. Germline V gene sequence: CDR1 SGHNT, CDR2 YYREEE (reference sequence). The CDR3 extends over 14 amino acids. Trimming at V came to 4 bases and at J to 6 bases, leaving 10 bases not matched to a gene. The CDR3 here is CASSPRQGAVEQYF. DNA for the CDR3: TGTGCCAGCAGCCCCAGACAGGGCGCGGTCGAGCAGTACTTC.

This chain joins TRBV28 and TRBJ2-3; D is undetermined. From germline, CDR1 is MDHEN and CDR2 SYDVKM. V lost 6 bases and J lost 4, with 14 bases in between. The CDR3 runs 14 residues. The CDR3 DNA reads TGTGCCAGCAGATTGTGGCTTGCAGCAGATACGCAGTATTTT. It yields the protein CASRLWLAADTQYF.

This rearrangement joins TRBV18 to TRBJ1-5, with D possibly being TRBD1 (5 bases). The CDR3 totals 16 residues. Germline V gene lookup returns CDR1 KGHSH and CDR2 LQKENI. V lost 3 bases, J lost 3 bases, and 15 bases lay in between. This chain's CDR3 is CASSPGGGAANQPQHF. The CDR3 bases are TGTGCCAGCTCACCCGGGGGGGGAGCGGCCAATCAGCCCCAGCATTTT.

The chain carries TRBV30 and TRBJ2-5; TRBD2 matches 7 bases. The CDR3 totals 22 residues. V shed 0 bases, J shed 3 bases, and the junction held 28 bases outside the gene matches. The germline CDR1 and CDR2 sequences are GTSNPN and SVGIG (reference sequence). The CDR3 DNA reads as TGTGCCTGGAGTGTAAAGTTGACAAGCCGCAGGGTAGCGGGCCACACAAAAGAGACCCAGTACTTC. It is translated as CAWSVKLTSRRVAGHTKETQYF. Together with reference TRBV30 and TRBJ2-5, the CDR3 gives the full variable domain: SQTIHQWPATLVQPVGSPLSLECTVEGTSNPNLYWYRQAAGRGLQLLFYSVGIGQISSEVPQNLSASRPQDRQFILSSKKLLLSDSGFYLCAWSVKLTSRRVAGHTKETQYFGPGTRLLVL.

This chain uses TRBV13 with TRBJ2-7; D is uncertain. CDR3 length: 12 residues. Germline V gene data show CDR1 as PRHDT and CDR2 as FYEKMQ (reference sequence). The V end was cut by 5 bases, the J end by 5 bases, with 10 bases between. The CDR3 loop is CASSPMSDEQYF. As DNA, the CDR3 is TGTGCCAGCAGCCCCATGTCGGACGAGCAGTACTTC.

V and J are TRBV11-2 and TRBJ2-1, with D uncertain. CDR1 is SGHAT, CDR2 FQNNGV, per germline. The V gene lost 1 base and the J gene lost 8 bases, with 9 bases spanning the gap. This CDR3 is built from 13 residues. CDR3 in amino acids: CASSLAAYDEQFF. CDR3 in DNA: TGTGCCAGCAGCTTAGCAGCGTACGATGAGCAGTTCTTC.

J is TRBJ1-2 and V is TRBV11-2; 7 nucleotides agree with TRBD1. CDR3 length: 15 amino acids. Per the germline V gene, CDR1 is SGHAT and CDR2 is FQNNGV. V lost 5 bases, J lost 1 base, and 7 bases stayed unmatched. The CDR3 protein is CASSPMTGLNYGYTF. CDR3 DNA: TGTGCCAGCAGCCCGATGACAGGGCTTAACTATGGCTACACCTTC.

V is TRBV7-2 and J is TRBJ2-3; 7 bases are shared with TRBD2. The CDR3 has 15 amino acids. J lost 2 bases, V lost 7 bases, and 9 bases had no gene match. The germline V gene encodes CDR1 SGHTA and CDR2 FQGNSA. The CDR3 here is CASIATGGITDTQYF. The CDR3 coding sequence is TGTGCCAGCATCGCCACGGGGGGAATCACAGATACGCAGTATTTT.